This T cell receptor (beta chain) was identified in a study of CD8+CD57+ T cells in acquired aplastic anemia (dated by TCRdb to the late 2010s). Some background on the complete study: DNA extracted from sorted CD4+ and CD8+ cells had a mean of around 3 ug, with a range of about 0.18 to 27.4 ug. CD8+CD57+ expansion was defined as a frequency above the mean frequency observed in healthy subjects.

Flow cytometry had shown CD8+CD57+ cell expansion in the patients selected for sequencing. Severe acquired aplastic anemia was diagnosed in all patients according to International Study of Aplastic Anemia and Agranulocytosis and Camitta criteria. No therapy had been received by the patients at the time of blood sampling. In this study, sorted CD4+ and CD8+ T cells from the blood of healthy subjects and of severe aplastic anemia patients had their TCR repertoires deep-sequenced. In the USA, patient enrollment took place under clinicaltrials.gov protocols 00001620, 01623167, 00001397, 00071045, 00081523 and 00961064. Ficoll-Paque density gradient centrifugation was used to isolate peripheral blood mononuclear cells. Before DNA extraction, CD4+ and CD8+ T cells were sorted by FACS or by magnetic beads. Of note for this clonotype: Its cognate antigen has yet to be identified. Base qualities are missing; no much larger clone stands one base away.

From its cysteine to its phenylalanine, the CDR3 spans 12 amino acids. Of all the DNA, just the CDR3 is kept, 36 bases in frame from base 1. The germline ends are 9 bases apart after V is trimmed by 3 bases and J by 4 bases. Taken from the germline V gene, the CDR1 and CDR2 loops are SQVTM and ANQGSEA. Paper-wide results and their limitations: Although roughly 29 CD8+ CDR3 sequences were shared by patients and controls, these sequences appeared highly expressed in patients and within the immunodominant clones of patients. CD8+ Simpson's diversity did not differ significantly between patients and healthy controls (P=0.060).

Genomic DNA was used as template for profiling of TCR beta VDJ combinations and CDR3 sequences. An Illumina HiSeq 2000 was used for TCR repertoire sequencing. The paper's data handling went like this. TRBV/TRBJ rearrangement plots, CDR3 size and DJ length profiles, and Simpson's diversity index were used to assess repertoires. The most abundant DNA sequence in the deep sequencing data was taken as the immunodominant clone. CDR3 amino acid sequences were screened for sharing across subjects and were compared with published repertoires and the VDJdb database. TCRdb ran its own pipeline on the public reads, namely fastp trimming at Q25 and MiXCR clone calling, and kept in-frame beta chains. Each entry merges the rows of one CDR3 protein and shows their most common DNA and genes. The V and J calls and clone size come from TCRdb's table, not from the authors' own analysis. The sample table records around 50,000 distinct CDR3 sequences; approximately 50% of these occur just once. The ten biggest clones cover roughly 15% of the sample.

The specimen was sorted CD4+, CD8+, or CD8+CD57+ T cells (not recorded which) from PBMCs. The source of this sequence is a human donor with aplastic anemia. The sequence is built from TRBV29-1 and TRBJ1-2; a tentative D match to TRBD1 spans 6 bases. This receptor has the CDR3 CSVEGASYGYTF. Read as DNA, the sequence is TGCAGCGTTGAGGGGGCATCCTATGGCTACACCTTC.